This T cell receptor beta chain was profiled in a study of T cell responses to AZD1222 COVID-19 vaccine. About this clone: Its target is not known.

Measured with immunoSEQ multiplex PCR; TCRdb has only the in-frame clones, and not every one. The table shows some 160,000 clones, with around nine tenths occurring only once. The study's findings and limits: Seropositive status at baseline applied to only a handful of AZD1222 recipients.

With 3 bases clipped from V and 7 bases from J, the junction kept 0 bases outside the gene matches. The length of the CDR3 is 11 residues. In germline, CDR1 is SGHAT, CDR2 FQNNGV. This chain connects TRBV11-2 to TRBJ2-7; 7 nucleotides match TRBD1. Sequenced here: peripheral blood, sampled on day 0 of AZD1222 vaccination. The TCR originated in an adult in good health. CDR3 DNA sequence: TGTGCCAGCAGCTTGACAGGGGAGCAGTACTTC. It is translated as CASSLTGEQYF.